This T cell receptor beta chain was documented in a study of high-grade serous ovarian cancer treatment subgroups. Study results and caveats: Different patients shared almost no repertoire; same-patient tumors shared roughly 0.11 to 0.8. Bulk tumor TCR sequencing gave no spatial information. Higher neoantigen levels went with greater TCR clonal relatedness. Repertoire analysis covered CDR3 alone, not CDR1 or CDR2.

To note about this clone: No antigen is known for it.

The tumor samples were collected prior to definitive surgery or chemotherapy. Germline loops: CDR1 SGHVS, CDR2 FQNEAQ. V lost 5 bases to trimming and J lost 4 bases, with 21 bases between them. The CDR3 consists of 16 residues. The repertoire was sequenced with immunoSEQ multiplex PCR; TCRdb's copy has only in-frame clones and lacks some. The sample includes several thousand clones, around 74% of them seen just once. This receptor was obtained from a human donor with high-grade serous ovarian cancer. The gene calls are TRBV7-8 and TRBJ2-7, with a possible D match to TRBD2 (6 bases). The sequenced sample was tumor tissue. CDR3: CASSPVVVLGGYEQYF. The CDR3 DNA sequence: TGTGCCAGCAGCCCCGTTGTCGTATTGGGGGGTTACGAGCAGTACTTC.